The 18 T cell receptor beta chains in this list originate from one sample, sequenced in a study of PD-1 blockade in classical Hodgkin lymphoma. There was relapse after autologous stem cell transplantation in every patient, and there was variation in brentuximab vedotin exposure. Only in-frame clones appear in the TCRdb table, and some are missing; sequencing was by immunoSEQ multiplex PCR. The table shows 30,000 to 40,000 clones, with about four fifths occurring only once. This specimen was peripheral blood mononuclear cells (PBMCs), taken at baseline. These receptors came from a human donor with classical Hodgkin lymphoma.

In DNA form, the CDR3 reads TGTGCCAGCAGTTTATACAGGAATCAGCCCCAGCATTTT. It translates to CASSLYRNQPQHF. V and J are TRBV27 and TRBJ1-5, with D tentatively TRBD1 (5 bases). This CDR3 region has 13 residues. The germline gives CDR1 MNHEY, CDR2 SMNVEV (reference sequence). Trimming left V 1 base short and J 4 bases short, with 5 bases between.

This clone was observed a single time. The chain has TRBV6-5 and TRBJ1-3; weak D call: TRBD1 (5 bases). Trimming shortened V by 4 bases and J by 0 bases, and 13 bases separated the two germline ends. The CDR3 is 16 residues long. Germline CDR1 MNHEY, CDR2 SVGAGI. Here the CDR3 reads CASSSSGTASGNTIYF. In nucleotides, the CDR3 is TGTGCCAGCAGTTCAAGTGGGACGGCCTCTGGAAACACCATATATTTT.

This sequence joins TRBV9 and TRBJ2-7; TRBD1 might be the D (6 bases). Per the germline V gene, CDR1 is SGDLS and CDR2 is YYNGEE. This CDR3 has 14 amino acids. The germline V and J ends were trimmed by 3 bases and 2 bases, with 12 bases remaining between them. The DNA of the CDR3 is TGTGCCAGCAGCGCAGGACAGCTGACCTACGAGCAGTACTTC. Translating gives CASSAGQLTYEQYF.

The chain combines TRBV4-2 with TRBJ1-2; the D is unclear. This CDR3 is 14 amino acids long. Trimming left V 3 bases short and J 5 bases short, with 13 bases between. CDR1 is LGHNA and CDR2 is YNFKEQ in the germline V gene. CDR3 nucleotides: TGTGCCAGCAGCCATATCATTGCGGAGTATGGCTACACCTTC. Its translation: CASSHIIAEYGYTF.

CDR3 loop: CASMSGGDYTEAFF. The DNA for the CDR3 is TGTGCCAGTATGTCGGGGGGGGACTACACTGAAGCTTTCTTT. The rearrangement links TRBV19 to TRBJ1-1; maybe TRBD1 (5 bases). The CDR3 spans 14 residues. CDR1 is LNHDA and CDR2 is SQIVND in the germline V gene (reference sequence). Trimming took 7 bases from V and 3 from J, leaving 15 bases between them. Drawing the rest from reference TRBV19 and TRBJ1-1, the complete variable domain is DGGITQSPKYLFRKEGQNVTLSCEQNLNHDAMYWYRQDPGQGLRLIYYSQIVNDFQKGDIAEGYSVSREKKESFPLTVTSAQKNPTAFYLCASMSGGDYTEAFFGQGTRLTVV.

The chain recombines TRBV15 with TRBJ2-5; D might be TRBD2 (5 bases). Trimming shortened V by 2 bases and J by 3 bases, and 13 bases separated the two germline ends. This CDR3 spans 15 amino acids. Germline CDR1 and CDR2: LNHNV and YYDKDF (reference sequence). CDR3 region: CATSRTGIPEETQYF. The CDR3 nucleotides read TGTGCCACCAGCAGAACCGGGATACCGGAAGAGACCCAGTACTTC. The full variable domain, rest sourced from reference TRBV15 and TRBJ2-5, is DAMVIQNPRYQVTQFGKPVTLSCSQTLNHNVMYWYQQKSSQAPKLLFHYYDKDFNNEADTPDNFQSRRPNTSFCFLDIRSPGLGDTAMYLCATSRTGIPEETQYFGPGTRLLVL.

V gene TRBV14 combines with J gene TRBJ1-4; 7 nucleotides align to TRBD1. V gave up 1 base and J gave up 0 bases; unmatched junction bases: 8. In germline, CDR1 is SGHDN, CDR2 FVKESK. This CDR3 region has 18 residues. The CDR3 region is CASSQGWDSFATNEKLFF. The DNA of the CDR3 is TGTGCCAGCAGCCAAGGATGGGACAGCTTTGCAACTAATGAAAAACTGTTTTTT. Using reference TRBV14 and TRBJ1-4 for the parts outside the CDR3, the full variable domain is EAGVTQFPSHSVIEKGQTVTLRCDPISGHDNLYWYRRVMGKEIKFLLHFVKESKQDESGMPNNRFLAERTGGTYSTLKVQPAELEDSGVYFCASSQGWDSFATNEKLFFGSGTQLSVL.

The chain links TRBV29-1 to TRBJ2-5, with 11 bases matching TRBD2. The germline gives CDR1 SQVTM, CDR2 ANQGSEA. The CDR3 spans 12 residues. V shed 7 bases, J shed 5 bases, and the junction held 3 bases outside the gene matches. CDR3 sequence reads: CSAVAGGETQYF. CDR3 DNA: TGCAGCGCCGTAGCGGGGGGGGAGACCCAGTACTTC.

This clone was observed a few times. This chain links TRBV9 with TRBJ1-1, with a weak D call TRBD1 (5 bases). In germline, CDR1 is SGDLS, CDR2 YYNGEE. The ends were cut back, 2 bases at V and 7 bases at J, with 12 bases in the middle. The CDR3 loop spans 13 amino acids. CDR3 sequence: CASSVQQEGEAFF. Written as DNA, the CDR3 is TGTGCCAGCAGCGTCCAACAGGAGGGTGAAGCTTTCTTT.

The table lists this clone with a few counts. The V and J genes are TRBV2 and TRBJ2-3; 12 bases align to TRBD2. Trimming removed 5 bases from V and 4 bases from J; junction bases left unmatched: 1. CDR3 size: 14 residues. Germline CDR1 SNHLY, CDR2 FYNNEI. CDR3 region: CASSSSGGADTQYF. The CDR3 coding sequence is TGTGCCAGCAGTTCTAGCGGGGGGGCAGATACGCAGTATTTT.

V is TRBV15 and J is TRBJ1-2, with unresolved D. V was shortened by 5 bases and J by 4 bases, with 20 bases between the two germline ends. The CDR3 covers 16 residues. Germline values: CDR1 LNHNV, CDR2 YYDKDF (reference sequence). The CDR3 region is CATSSQGGPHSYGYTF. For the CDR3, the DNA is TGTGCCACCAGCTCCCAAGGAGGGCCGCACTCCTATGGCTACACCTTC. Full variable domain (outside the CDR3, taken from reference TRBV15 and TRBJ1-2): DAMVIQNPRYQVTQFGKPVTLSCSQTLNHNVMYWYQQKSSQAPKLLFHYYDKDFNNEADTPDNFQSRRPNTSFCFLDIRSPGLGDTAMYLCATSSQGGPHSYGYTFGSGTRLTVV.

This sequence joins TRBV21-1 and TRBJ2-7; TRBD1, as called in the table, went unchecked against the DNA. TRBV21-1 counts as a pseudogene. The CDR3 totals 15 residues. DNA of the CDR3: TGTGCCAGCAGCAAAAGGCGACAGGGGACCTACGAGCAGTACTTC. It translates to CASSKRRQGTYEQYF.

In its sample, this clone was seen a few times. The CDR3 DNA reads TGCGCCAGCACCCCGGGACATGTCTCTGGGGCCAACGTCCTGACTTTC. It is translated as CASTPGHVSGANVLTF. The chain links TRBV5-1 to TRBJ2-6; D is possibly TRBD1 (6 bases). Trimming stripped 6 bases from V and 0 bases from J, with 13 bases between. Germline CDR1 is SGHRS and CDR2 is YFSETQ. This CDR3 is 16 amino acids long.

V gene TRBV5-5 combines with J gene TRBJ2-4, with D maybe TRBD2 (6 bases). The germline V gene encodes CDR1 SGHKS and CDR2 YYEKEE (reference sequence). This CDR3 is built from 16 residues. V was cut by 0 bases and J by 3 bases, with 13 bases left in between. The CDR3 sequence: CASSLGGTSFKNIQYF. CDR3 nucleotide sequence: TGTGCCAGCAGCTTGGGGGGGACTTCCTTCAAAAACATTCAGTACTTC.

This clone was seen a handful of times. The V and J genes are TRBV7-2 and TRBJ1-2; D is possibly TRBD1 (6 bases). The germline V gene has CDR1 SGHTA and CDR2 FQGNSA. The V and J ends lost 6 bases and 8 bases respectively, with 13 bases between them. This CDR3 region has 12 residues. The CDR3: CASRERGMGYTF. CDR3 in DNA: TGTGCCAGCAGGGAAAGGGGGATGGGCTACACCTTC. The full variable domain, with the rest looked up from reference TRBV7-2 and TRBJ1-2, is GAGVSQSPSNKVTEKGKDVELRCDPISGHTALYWYRQSLGQGLEFLIYFQGNSAPDKSGLPSDRFSAERTGGSVSTLTIQRTQQEDSAVYLCASRERGMGYTFGSGTRLTVV.

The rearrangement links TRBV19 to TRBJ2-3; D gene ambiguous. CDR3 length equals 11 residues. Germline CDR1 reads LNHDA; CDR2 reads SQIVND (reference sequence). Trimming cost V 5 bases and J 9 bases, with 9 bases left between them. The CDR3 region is CASSGWVTQYF. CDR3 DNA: TGTGCCAGTAGTGGATGGGTAACGCAGTATTTT.

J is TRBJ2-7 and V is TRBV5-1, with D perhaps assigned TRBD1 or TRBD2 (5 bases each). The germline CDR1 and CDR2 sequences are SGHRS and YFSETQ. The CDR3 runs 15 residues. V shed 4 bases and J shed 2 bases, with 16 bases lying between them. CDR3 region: CASSIGHGAPYEQYF. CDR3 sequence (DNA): TGCGCCAGCAGCATAGGCCACGGGGCACCCTACGAGCAGTACTTC.

The CDR3 sequence is CASSLDTFGAEAFF. CDR3 DNA: TGTGCCAGCAGTCTGGACACCTTCGGGGCTGAAGCTTTCTTT. The chain couples TRBV5-5 to TRBJ1-1; D is perhaps TRBD1 (5 bases). CDR1 is SGHKS and CDR2 is YYEKEE in the germline V gene (reference sequence). V lost 5 bases, J lost 6 bases, and 17 bases lay in between. The CDR3 is 14 residues long.